These T cell receptor beta chains were read from a single sample in a study of blood T cell repertoires in COVID-19. The protocol was immunoSEQ multiplex PCR, while the TCRdb copy is restricted to in-frame clones and leaves out a portion. This sample carries about 69,000 clones, around three quarters of them seen once, and the ten largest clones take 15% to 20%. Sequenced input: peripheral blood. These TCRs come from a man aged 60-69 years with acute or convalescent COVID-19. The CDR3 runs from the conserved cysteine through the conserved F or W. Each record gives: J gene, V gene, clone size, D gene, CDR3 length, CDR3 protein, CDR3 DNA. A D gene is named only where the DNA matches it firmly. Not all rows give a size; the values are once, few, many and, for expanded clones, a class.

>TRBJ1-3|TRBV3-1/TRBV3-2|.|.|13
CASSPSGGNTIYF
TGTGCCAGCAGCCCGTCCGGGGGAAACACCATATATTTT
>TRBJ1-2|TRBV11-2|few|TRBD1|15
CASSLQLDRAKGYTF
TGTGCCAGCAGCTTACAGTTAGACAGGGCTAAAGGCTACACCTTC
>TRBJ2-2|TRBV4-1|.|.|16
CASSQTTSMGAGELFF
TGCGCCAGCAGCCAAACAACTTCCATGGGCGCCGGGGAGCTGTTTTTT
>TRBJ1-5|TRBV12-5|.|TRBD1|16
CASGLGRGTDNQPQHF
TGTGCTAGTGGTTTGGGCCGGGGGACAGATAATCAGCCCCAGCATTTT
>TRBJ1-1|TRBV6-5|.|.|15
CASSYQTAMNTEAFF
TGTGCCAGCAGTTACCAGACAGCTATGAACACTGAAGCTTTCTTT
>TRBJ1-2|TRBV19|.|TRBD1|14
CASKVGTGNYGYTF
TGTGCCAGTAAGGTGGGGACAGGCAACTATGGCTACACCTTC
>TRBJ1-1|TRBV18|.|TRBD1|16
CASSPQGAHGNTEAFF
TGTGCCAGCTCACCCCAGGGGGCCCACGGGAACACTGAAGCTTTCTTT
>TRBJ1-2|TRBV12-3/TRBV12-4|.|.|10
CASSRYGYTF
TGTGCCAGCAGCCGCTATGGCTACACCTTC
>TRBJ1-2|TRBV7-9|.|TRBD1|18
CASSLVSFSGTANYGYTF
TGTGCCAGCAGCTTAGTTTCTTTTAGCGGGACAGCTAACTATGGCTACACCTTC
>TRBJ1-1|TRBV11-1|.|TRBD1|13
CASSLERTGGAFF
TGTGCCAGCAGCTTAGAGCGGACAGGGGGAGCTTTCTTT
>TRBJ1-3|TRBV3-1/TRBV3-2|.|.|11
CASSLEDTIYF
TGTGCCAGCAGCCTTGAGGACACCATATATTTT
>TRBJ2-2|TRBV5-1|.|TRBD1|16
CASSLLGTGNTGELFF
TGCGCCAGCAGCCTGTTAGGGACAGGGAATACCGGGGAGCTGTTTTTT
>TRBJ2-6|TRBV5-5|.|.|15
CASSLGGTGANVLTF
TGTGCCAGCAGCTTGGGAGGGACTGGGGCCAACGTCCTGACTTTC
>TRBJ1-5|TRBV5-6|.|.|14
CASSSEGGVQPQHF
TGTGCCAGCAGCTCCGAAGGAGGGGTGCAGCCCCAGCATTTT
>TRBJ2-4|TRBV3-1/TRBV3-2|once|.|15
CASSQNRQTKNIQYF
TGTGCCAGCAGCCAAAACCGACAGACTAAAAACATTCAGTACTTC
>TRBJ2-7|TRBV24-1|.|.|14
CATSERGGTYEQYF
TGTGCCACCAGTGAACGAGGGGGTACCTACGAGCAGTACTTC
>TRBJ2-2|TRBV7-9|few|.|13
CASRRGGTGELFF
TGTGCCAGCAGGAGGGGAGGCACCGGGGAGCTGTTTTTT
>TRBJ2-7|TRBV5-5|.|TRBD1|17
CASSLQRRTGGEVLQYF
TGTGCCAGCAGCTTGCAACGCCGGACAGGGGGCGAGGTCTTGCAGTACTTC
>TRBJ2-7|TRBV5-8|once|.|15
CASSSSEAFSYEQYF
TGTGCCAGCAGCTCCTCTGAAGCCTTCTCCTACGAGCAGTACTTC
>TRBJ1-1|TRBV6-5|.|.|14
CASSFGQLNTEAFF
TGTGCCAGCAGCTTCGGACAGCTGAACACTGAAGCTTTCTTT
>TRBJ1-2|TRBV19|.|.|13
CASSLSVNYGYTF
TGTGCCAGTAGTTTGAGCGTCAACTATGGCTACACCTTC
>TRBJ2-3|TRBV3-1/TRBV3-2|.|TRBD2|16
CASSLVVAGRTDTQYF
TGTGCCAGCAGCCTGGTAGTAGCGGGGCGCACAGATACGCAGTATTTT
>TRBJ2-3|TRBV4-3|.|.|15
CASSRGLQSTDTQYF
TGCGCCAGCAGCCGAGGACTGCAGAGCACAGATACGCAGTATTTT
>TRBJ2-3|TRBV5-6|.|.|14
CASSPTIPTDTQYF
TGTGCCAGCAGCCCTACCATACCCACAGATACGCAGTATTTT